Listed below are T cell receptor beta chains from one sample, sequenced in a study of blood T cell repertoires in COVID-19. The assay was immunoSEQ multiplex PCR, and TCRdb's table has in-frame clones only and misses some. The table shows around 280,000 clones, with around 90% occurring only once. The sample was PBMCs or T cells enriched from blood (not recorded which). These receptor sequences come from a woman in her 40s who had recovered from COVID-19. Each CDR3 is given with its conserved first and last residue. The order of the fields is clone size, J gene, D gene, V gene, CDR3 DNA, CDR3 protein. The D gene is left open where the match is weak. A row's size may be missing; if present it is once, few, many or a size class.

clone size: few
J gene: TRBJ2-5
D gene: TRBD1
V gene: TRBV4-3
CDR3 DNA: TGCGCCAGCAGCCAAGATTGGACAGGGGACGCGACCCAGTACTTC
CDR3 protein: CASSQDWTGDATQYF

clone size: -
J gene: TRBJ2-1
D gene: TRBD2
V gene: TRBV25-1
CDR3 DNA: TGTGCCAGCAGTGAATTCGGAGCGGGGAGCTCCTACAATGAGCAGTTCTTC
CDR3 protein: CASSEFGAGSSYNEQFF

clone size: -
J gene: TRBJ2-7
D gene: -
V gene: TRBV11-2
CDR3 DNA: TGTGCCAGCAGCCTTAGTAGTCAGAGGATCTTC
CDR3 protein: CASSLSSQRIF

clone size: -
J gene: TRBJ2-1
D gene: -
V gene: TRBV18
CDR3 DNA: TGTGCCAGCTCACCACCGGCACTAGCCATCAATGAGCAGTTCTTC
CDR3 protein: CASSPPALAINEQFF

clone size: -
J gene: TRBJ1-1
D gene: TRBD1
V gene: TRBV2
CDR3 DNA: TGTGCCAGCAGTGCTATGACAGGGAATGAAGCTTTCTTT
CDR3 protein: CASSAMTGNEAFF

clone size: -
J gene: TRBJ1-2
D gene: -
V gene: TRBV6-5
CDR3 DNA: TGTGCCAGCACGCAATCGAGGGCAGAACTAAATGGCTACACCTTC
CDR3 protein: CASTQSRAELNGYTF

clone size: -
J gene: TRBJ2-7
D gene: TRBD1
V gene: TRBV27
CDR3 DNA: TGTGCCAGCAGTGGAACCGGGACAGGCTTTTCGAAGCAGTACTTC
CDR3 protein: CASSGTGTGFSKQYF

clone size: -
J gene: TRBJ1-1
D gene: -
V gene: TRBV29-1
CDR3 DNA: TGCAGCGTTGATAAACTTGAAGCTTTCTTT
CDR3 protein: CSVDKLEAFF

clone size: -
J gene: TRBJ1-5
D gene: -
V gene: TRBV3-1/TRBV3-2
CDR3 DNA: TGTGCCAGCAGCCAAAAGCCGTTTTATCAGCCCCAGCATTTT
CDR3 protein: CASSQKPFYQPQHF

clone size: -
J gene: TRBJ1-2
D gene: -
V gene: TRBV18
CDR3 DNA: TGTGCCAGCTCACCACCAAACAGGGTCTTGGATGGCTACACCTTC
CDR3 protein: CASSPPNRVLDGYTF

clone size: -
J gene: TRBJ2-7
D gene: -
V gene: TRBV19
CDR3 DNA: TGTGCCAGTTCAATTACAGGGGGGGTCTACGAGCAGTACTTC
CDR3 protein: CASSITGGVYEQYF

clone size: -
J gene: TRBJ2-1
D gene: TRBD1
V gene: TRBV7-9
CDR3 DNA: TGTGCCAGCAGCAAGACAGGGGGGGTTTACAATGAGCAGTTCTTC
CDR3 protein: CASSKTGGVYNEQFF

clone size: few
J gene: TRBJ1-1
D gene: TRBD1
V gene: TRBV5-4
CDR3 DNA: TGTGCCAGCAGGGGGACAGGGAACACTGAAGCTTTCTTT
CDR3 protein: CASRGTGNTEAFF

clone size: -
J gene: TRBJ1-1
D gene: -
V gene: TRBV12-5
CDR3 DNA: TGTGCTAGTGGTTTGGAACAGGGATCGTTAACTTTCTTT
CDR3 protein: CASGLEQGSLTFF

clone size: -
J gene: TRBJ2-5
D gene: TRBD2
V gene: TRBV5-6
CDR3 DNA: TGTGCCAGCAGCTTGGCCTACGAGCGGGGGATTCAAGAGACCCAGTACTTC
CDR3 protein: CASSLAYERGIQETQYF

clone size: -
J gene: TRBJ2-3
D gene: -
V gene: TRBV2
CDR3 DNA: TGTGCCAGCAGTGAAGCGCTATTAGCGTCAGATACGCAGTATTTT
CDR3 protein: CASSEALLASDTQYF

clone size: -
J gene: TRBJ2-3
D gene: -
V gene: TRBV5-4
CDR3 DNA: TGTGCCAGCAGCCGAGGGAGGCCCACAGATACGCAGTATTTT
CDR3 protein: CASSRGRPTDTQYF

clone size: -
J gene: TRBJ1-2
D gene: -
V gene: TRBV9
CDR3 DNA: TGTGCCAGCAGCGTAGGGTCAGGGGACTATGGCTACACCTTC
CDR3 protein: CASSVGSGDYGYTF

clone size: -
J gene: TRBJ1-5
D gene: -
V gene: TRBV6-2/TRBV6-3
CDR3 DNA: TGTGCCAGCAGTTATCGGAATCAGCCCCAGCATTTT
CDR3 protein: CASSYRNQPQHF

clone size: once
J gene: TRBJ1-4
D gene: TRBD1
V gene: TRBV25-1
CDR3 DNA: TGTGCCAGTTCACACCAGGGGGCGGCTAATGAAAAACTGTTTTTT
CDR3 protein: CASSHQGAANEKLFF

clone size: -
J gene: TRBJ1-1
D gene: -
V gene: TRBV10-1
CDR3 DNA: TGCGCCAGCAGTGGAAGCGGGCGCCGGACTGAAGCTTTCTTT
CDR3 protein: CASSGSGRRTEAFF

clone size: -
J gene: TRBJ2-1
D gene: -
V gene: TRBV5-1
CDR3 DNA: TGCGCCAGCAGCCTAACCTCGATTGGGAGCTCCTACAATGAGCAGTTCTTC
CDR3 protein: CASSLTSIGSSYNEQFF

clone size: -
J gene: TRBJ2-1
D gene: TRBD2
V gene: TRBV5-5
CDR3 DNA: TGTGCCAGCAGCTTGACAGGTTTAGCGGGAGACTACAATGAGCAGTTCTTC
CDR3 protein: CASSLTGLAGDYNEQFF

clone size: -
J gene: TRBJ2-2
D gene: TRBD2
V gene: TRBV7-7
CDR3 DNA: TGTGCTAGCAGCCCCCGACTAGCGGGGCTCACCGGGGAGCTGTTTTTT
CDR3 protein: CASSPRLAGLTGELFF

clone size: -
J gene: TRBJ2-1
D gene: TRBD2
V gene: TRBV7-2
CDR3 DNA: TGTGCCAGCAGTTTTGGACTAGCGGGAGGAAATGAGCAGTTCTTC
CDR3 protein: CASSFGLAGGNEQFF

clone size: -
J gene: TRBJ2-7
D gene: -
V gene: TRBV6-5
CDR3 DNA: TGTGCCAGCAGGAATGGGGGCTTCCCGGACTACGAGCAGTACTTC
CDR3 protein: CASRNGGFPDYEQYF

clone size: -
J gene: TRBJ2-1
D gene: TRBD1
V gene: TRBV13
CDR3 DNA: TGTGCCAGCAGCGCTCGGACAGGGCGGCAGTTCTTC
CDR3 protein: CASSARTGRQFF

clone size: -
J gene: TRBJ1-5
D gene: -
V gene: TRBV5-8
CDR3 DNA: TGTGCCAGCAGCCTTTACAGGGTTTTTAGCAATCAGCCCCAGCATTTT
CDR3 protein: CASSLYRVFSNQPQHF

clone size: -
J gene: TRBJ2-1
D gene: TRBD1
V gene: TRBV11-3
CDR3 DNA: TGTGCCAGCAGCTCCGGGCCAGGGGGCCCCGTCTACAATGAGCAGTTCTTC
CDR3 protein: CASSSGPGGPVYNEQFF

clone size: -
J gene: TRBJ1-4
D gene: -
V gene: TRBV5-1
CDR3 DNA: TGCGCCAGCAGACCCGGCGGGGCCGGGCGTGAAAAACTGTTTTTT
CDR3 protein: CASRPGGAGREKLFF

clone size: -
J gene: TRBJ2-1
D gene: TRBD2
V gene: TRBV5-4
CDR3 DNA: TGTGCCAGCAGCTTGGGTAGCGGGAGTTACAATGAGCAGTTCTTC
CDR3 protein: CASSLGSGSYNEQFF

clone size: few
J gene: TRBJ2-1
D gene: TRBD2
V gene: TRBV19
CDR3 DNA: TGTGCCAGTAGTGCCCTAGCGGAAAAAACGGGTGAGCAGTTCTTC
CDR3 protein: CASSALAEKTGEQFF

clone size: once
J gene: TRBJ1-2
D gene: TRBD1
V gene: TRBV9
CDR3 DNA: TGTGCCAGCAGCGACCCAAAAAGGGACAGGCGTCCTCTTAACTATGGCTACACCTTC
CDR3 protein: CASSDPKRDRRPLNYGYTF

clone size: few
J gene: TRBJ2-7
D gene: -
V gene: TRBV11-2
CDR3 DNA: TGTGCCAGCAGCTTAGTGACGGGGTTTAGAAACGAGCAGTACTTC
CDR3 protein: CASSLVTGFRNEQYF

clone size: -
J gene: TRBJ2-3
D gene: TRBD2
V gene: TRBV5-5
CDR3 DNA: TGTGCCAGCAGCTTTACACCGGGACTAGCGGGAGGAGATACGCAGTATTTT
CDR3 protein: CASSFTPGLAGGDTQYF

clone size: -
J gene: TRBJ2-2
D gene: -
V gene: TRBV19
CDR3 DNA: TGTGCCAGTAGTATTTCCAGGGCGGCCGGGGAGCTGTTTTTT
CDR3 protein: CASSISRAAGELFF

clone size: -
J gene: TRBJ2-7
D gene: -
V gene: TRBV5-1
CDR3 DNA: TGCGCCAGCACGTTAAGGGGCGATCCCTACGAGCAGTACTTC
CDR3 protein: CASTLRGDPYEQYF

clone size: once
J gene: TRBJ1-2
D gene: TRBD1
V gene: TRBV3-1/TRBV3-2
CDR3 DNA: TGTGCCAGCGGACAGGGGAGCAGCTACACCTTC
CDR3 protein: CASGQGSSYTF

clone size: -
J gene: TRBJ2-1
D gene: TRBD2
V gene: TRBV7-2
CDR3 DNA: TGTGCCAGCAGCTTAGGAAGGACTAGCAAGTTCTTC
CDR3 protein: CASSLGRTSKFF

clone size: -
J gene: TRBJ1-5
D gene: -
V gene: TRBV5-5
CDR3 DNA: TGTGCCAGCAGCCCGAGCGTACGGGGGGGATTTAGCAATCAGCCCCAGCATTTT
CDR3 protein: CASSPSVRGGFSNQPQHF

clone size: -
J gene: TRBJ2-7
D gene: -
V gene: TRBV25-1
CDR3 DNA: TGTGCCAGCAGTGAATCGGGGACTCGGGAGCAGTACTTC
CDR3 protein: CASSESGTREQYF

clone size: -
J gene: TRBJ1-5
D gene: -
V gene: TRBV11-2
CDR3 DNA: TGTGCCAGCACCCTGGGCCCAGACCAGCCCCAGCATTTT
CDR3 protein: CASTLGPDQPQHF

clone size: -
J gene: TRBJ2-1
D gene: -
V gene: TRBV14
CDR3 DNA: TGTGCCAGCAGCCAAGAACTAGCCGCCCGGGAGCAGTTCTTC
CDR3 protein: CASSQELAAREQFF

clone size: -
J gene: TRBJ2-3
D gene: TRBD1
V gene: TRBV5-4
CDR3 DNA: TGTGCCAGCAGCTTGCTGTTGGGGACAGACCGCACAGATACGCAGTATTTT
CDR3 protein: CASSLLLGTDRTDTQYF

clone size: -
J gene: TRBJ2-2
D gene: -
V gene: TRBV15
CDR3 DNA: TGTGCCACCAGCAGAGGAGGGGGGAACACCGGGGAGCTGTTTTTT
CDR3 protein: CATSRGGGNTGELFF

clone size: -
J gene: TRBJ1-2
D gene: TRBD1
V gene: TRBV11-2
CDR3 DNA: TGTGCCAGCAGCCAAGGGACAGTCAACTATGGCTACACCTTC
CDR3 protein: CASSQGTVNYGYTF

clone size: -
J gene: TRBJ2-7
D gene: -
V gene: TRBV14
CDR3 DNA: TGTGCCAGCAGCCGACAGACAGGCTACGAGCAGTACTTC
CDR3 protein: CASSRQTGYEQYF

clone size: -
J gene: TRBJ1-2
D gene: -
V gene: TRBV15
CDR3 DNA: TGTGCCACCAGCAAGGACAGCTATGGCTACACCTTC
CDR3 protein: CATSKDSYGYTF

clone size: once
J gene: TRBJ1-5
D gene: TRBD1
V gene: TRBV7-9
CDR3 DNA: TGTGCCAGCAGCTCAAACGGGGGACAGGTTCGCGGTCAGCCCCAGCATTTT
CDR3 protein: CASSSNGGQVRGQPQHF

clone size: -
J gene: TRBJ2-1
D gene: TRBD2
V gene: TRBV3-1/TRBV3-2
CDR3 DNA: TGTGCCAGCAGCCGTTGGGGTAGCGGGCGACCCGGAGTTCCCATTGAGCAGTTCTTC
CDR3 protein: CASSRWGSGRPGVPIEQFF